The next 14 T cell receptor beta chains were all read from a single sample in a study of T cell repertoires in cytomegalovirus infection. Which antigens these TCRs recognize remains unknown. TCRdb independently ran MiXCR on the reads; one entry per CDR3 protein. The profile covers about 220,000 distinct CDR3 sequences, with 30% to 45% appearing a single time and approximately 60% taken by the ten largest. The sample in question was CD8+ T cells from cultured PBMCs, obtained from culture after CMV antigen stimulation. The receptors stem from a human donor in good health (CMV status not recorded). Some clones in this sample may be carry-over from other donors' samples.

CDR3 DNA sequence: TGTGCCAGCAGTGGTAGCGGGCAGGGATACAATCAGCCCCAGCATTTT. Protein sequence: CASSGSGQGYNQPQHF. This chain uses TRBV27 with TRBJ1-5, with a weak D call TRBD1 (5 bases). The V and J ends lost 5 bases and 3 bases respectively, with 17 bases between them. Germline V lookup: CDR1 MNHEY, CDR2 SMNVEV (reference sequence). The CDR3 is 16 amino acids.

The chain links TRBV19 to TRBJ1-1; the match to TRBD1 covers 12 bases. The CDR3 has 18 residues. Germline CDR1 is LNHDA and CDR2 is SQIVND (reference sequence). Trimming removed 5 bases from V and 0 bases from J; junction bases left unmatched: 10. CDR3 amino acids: CASSLTPGQGALNTEAFF. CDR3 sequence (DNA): TGTGCCAGTAGTCTCACACCGGGACAGGGGGCTTTGAACACTGAAGCTTTCTTT.

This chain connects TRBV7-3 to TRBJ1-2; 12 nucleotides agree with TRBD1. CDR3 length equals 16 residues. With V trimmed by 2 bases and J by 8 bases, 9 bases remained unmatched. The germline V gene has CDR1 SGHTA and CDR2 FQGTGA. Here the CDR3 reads CASSLLPGQGADGYTF. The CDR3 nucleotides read TGTGCCAGCAGCTTACTCCCGGGACAGGGGGCGGACGGCTACACCTTC.

The CDR3 region has the DNA TGTGCCAGCAGCCAAGATGGGGGACAGGGCAATCAGCCCCAGCATTTT. It specifies CASSQDGGQGNQPQHF. The chain carries TRBV4-2 and TRBJ1-5, with 8 bases lining up with TRBD1. V shed 0 bases, J shed 2 bases, and the junction held 3 bases outside the gene matches. The CDR3 runs 16 residues. The germline CDR1 and CDR2 sequences are LGHNA and YNFKEQ.

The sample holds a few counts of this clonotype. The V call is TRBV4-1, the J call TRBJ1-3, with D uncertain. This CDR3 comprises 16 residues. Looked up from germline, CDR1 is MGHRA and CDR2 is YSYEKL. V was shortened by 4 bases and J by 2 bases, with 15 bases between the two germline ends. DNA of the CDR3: TGCGCCAGCAGCCCTTATCAGCCCACACCTGGAAACACCATATATTTT. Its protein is CASSPYQPTPGNTIYF.

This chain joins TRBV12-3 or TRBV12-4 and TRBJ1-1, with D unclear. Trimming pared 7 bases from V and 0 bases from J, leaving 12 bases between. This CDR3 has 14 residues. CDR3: CASNRGSMNTEAFF. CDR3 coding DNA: TGTGCCAGCAATCGGGGTTCCATGAACACTGAAGCTTTCTTT.

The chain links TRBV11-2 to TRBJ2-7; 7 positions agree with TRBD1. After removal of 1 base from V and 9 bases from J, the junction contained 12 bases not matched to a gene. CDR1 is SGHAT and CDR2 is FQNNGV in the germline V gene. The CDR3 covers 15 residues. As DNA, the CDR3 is TGTGCCAGCAGCTTAGCCCAGGGGGTGGACTGGCGGCAGTACTTC. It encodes CASSLAQGVDWRQYF.

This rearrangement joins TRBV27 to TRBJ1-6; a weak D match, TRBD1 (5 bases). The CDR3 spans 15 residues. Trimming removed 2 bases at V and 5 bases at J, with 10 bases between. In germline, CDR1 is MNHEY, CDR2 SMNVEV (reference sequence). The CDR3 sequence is CASSLQGRNNSPLHF. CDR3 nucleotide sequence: TGTGCCAGCAGTTTACAGGGTCGAAATAATTCACCCCTCCACTTT.

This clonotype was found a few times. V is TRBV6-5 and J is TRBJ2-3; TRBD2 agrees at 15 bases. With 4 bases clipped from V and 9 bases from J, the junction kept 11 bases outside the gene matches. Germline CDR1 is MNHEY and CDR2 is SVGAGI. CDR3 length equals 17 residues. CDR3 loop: CASSSIRTSGGAGTQYF. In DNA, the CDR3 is TGTGCCAGCAGTTCCATTCGGACTAGCGGGGGGGCCGGGACGCAGTATTTT.

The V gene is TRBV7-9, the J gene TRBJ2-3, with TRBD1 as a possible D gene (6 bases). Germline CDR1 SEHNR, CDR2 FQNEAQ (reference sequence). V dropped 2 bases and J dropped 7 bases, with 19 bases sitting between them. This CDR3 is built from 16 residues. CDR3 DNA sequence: TGTGCCAGCAGCTTAAGGCCGACAGGAGAACCAAATACGCAGTATTTT. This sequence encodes CASSLRPTGEPNTQYF.

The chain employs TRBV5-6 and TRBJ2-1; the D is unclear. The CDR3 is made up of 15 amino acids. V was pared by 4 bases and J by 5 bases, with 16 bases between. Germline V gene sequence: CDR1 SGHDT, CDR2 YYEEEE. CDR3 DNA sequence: TGTGCCAGCAGCCGAGAGACCTCGTGGGACAATGAGCAGTTCTTC. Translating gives CASSRETSWDNEQFF.

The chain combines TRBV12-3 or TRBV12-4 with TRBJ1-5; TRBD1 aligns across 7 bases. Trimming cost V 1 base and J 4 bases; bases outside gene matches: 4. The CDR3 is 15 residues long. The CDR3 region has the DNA TGTGCCAGCAGTTTAGAGACAGGGATAAATCAGCCCCAGCATTTT. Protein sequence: CASSLETGINQPQHF.

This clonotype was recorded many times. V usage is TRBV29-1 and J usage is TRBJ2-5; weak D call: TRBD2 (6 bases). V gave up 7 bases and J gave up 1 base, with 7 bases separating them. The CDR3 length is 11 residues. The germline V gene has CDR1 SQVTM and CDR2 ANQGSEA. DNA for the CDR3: TGCAGCGGGGACTTCCAAGAGACCCAGTACTTC. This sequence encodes CSGDFQETQYF.

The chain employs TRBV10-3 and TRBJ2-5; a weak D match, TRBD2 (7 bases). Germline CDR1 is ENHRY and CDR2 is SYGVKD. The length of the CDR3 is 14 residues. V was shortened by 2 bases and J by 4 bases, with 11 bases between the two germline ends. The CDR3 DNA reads TGTGCCATCAGTGAGACAGGGAGGGGAGAGACCCAGTACTTC. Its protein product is CAISETGRGETQYF.